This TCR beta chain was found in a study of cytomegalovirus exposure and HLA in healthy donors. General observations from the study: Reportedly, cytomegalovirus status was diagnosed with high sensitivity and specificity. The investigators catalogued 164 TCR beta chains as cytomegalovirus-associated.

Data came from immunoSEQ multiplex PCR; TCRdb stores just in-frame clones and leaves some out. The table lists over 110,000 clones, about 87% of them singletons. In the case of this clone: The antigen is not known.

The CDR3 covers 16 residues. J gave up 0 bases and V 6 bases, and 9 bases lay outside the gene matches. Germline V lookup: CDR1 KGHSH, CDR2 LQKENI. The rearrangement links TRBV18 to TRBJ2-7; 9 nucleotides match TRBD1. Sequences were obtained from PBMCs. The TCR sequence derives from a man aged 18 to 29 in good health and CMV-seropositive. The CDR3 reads CASSPGQGTPSYEQYF. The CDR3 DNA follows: TGTGCCAGCTCCCCTGGACAGGGGACCCCCTCCTACGAGCAGTACTTC.